The clone carrying this T cell receptor (beta chain) was counted only a few times. Trimming pared 2 bases from V and 2 bases from J, leaving 9 bases between. The CDR3 runs to 14 residues. The data were obtained in a study of spatial heterogeneity in lung cancer. As for time point: sample taken at primary tumor resection. The study sequenced unsorted whole RNA from tumor, nontumor lung or frozen PBMC. TCRdb re-called the 5' RACE reads through MiXCR, storing one row per CDR3 protein. This sample yields 60,000 to 90,000 distinct CDR3 sequences, of which roughly 8% are seen a single time; 6.8% belongs to the top ten.

This clonotype was obtained from a male donor with early-stage non-small cell lung cancer. Sequencing used PBMCs, obtained at surgery. The chain couples TRBV12-3 or TRBV12-4 to TRBJ1-1; D is ambiguous. The CDR3 here is CASSLRAVNTEAFF. Written as DNA, the CDR3 is TGTGCCAGCAGTTTACGAGCGGTCAACACTGAAGCTTTCTTT.